A single sample is the source of the 20 T cell receptor beta chains below, sequenced in a study of CD8+CD57+ T cells in acquired aplastic anemia. Using genomic DNA as the template, TCR beta VDJ and CDR3 profiling was carried out. TCRdb re-derived calls from the reads in MiXCR, one entry per CDR3 protein. The sample includes 150,000 to 200,000 distinct CDR3 sequences, just under 65% of them seen just once. Sequenced: sorted CD4+, CD8+, or CD8+CD57+ T cells (not recorded which) from PBMCs. These receptors came from a human donor in good health.

This clonotype was seen at least ten times. This chain uses TRBV12-3 or TRBV12-4 with TRBJ2-1, with TRBD2 identical over 7 bases. After removal of 3 bases from V and 5 bases from J, the junction contained 4 bases not matched to a gene. The CDR3 length is 14 residues. CDR3 sequence: CASSFPGRNNEQFF. The CDR3 region has the DNA TGTGCCAGCAGTTTCCCCGGGAGGAACAATGAGCAGTTCTTC.

The chain is built from TRBV10-3 and TRBJ1-1; a possible D gene is TRBD1 (5 bases). The germline V and J ends were trimmed by 2 bases and 4 bases, with 8 bases remaining between them. This CDR3 is 13 amino acids long. Germline lookup yields CDR1 ENHRY and CDR2 SYGVKD. The CDR3 loop reads CAISEGDGTEAFF. CDR3 coding DNA: TGTGCCATCAGTGAGGGGGACGGCACTGAAGCTTTCTTT.

This clonotype was observed a handful of times. This chain joins TRBV2 and TRBJ1-5; D is possibly TRBD1 (6 bases). The germline CDR1 and CDR2 sequences are SNHLY and FYNNEI. The CDR3 has 14 amino acids. Trimming took 8 bases from V and 0 from J, leaving 11 bases between them. In DNA form, the CDR3 reads TGTGCCAGCTCATGGACAGATAGCAATCAGCCCCAGCATTTT. It is translated as CASSWTDSNQPQHF. The full variable domain, in which reference TRBV2 and TRBJ1-5 provide the parts outside the CDR3, is EPEVTQTPSHQVTQMGQEVILRCVPISNHLYFYWYRQILGQKVEFLVSFYNNEISEKSEIFDDQFSVERPDGSNFTLKIRSTKLEDSAMYFCASSWTDSNQPQHFGDGTRLSIL.

This clonotype was seen many times. The rearrangement links TRBV5-4 to TRBJ2-2; 13 bases fit TRBD2. The CDR3 covers 16 residues. Germline assignment: CDR1 SGHNT and CDR2 YYREEE (reference sequence). Germline trimming cut 3 bases from V and 7 bases from J; bases unmatched to any gene: 6. As DNA, the CDR3 is TGTGCCAGCAGCTCGGGACTAGCGGGACGTCACGGGGAGCTGTTTTTT. Amino acids: CASSSGLAGRHGELFF.

The CDR3 region is CASSLLGQETQYF. In DNA form, the CDR3 reads TGTGCCAGCAGCCTCCTAGGGCAAGAGACCCAGTACTTC. This chain joins TRBV10-3 and TRBJ2-5; D unresolved. V gave up 10 bases and J gave up 2 bases, with 14 bases separating them. CDR3 length: 13 residues. The germline gives CDR1 ENHRY, CDR2 SYGVKD.

This clonotype was counted ten times or more. The chain couples TRBV20-1 to TRBJ2-1, with 8 bases fitting TRBD2. This CDR3 is built from 15 residues. CDR1 is DFQATT and CDR2 is SNEGSKA in the germline V gene (reference sequence). V trimming: 4 bases; J trimming: 1 base; junction bases outside the gene matches: 6. The CDR3 reads CSANREGSSYNEQFF. Written as DNA, the CDR3 is TGCAGTGCTAATCGGGAGGGGAGTTCCTACAATGAGCAGTTCTTC.

This clonotype was recorded many times. The chain employs TRBV6-5 and TRBJ2-1, with a weak D call TRBD1 (5 bases). V was pared by 0 bases and J by 6 bases, with 12 bases between. The germline CDR1 and CDR2 sequences are MNHEY and SVGAGI. The CDR3 has 15 amino acids. The CDR3 nucleotides read TGTGCCAGCAGTTACTCGTTTCAGGGCGGCAATGAGCAGTTCTTC. Its translation is CASSYSFQGGNEQFF.

The gene calls are TRBV11-2 and TRBJ2-7; D could derive from TRBD1 or TRBD2 (5 bases each). The V end was cut by 2 bases, the J end by 2 bases, with 13 bases between. Germline values: CDR1 SGHAT, CDR2 FQNNGV. The length of the CDR3 is 15 residues. The CDR3 DNA is TGTGCCAGCAGCTTATTGGGGGACCTGACCTACGAGCAGTACTTC. Translated, it gives CASSLLGDLTYEQYF. The full variable domain, its missing parts supplied by reference TRBV11-2 and TRBJ2-7, is EAGVAQSPRYKIIEKRQSVAFWCNPISGHATLYWYQQILGQGPKLLIQFQNNGVVDDSQLPKDRFSAERLKGVDSTLKIQPAKLEDSAVYLCASSLLGDLTYEQYFGPGTRLTVT.

This clonotype occurred many times. The chain recombines TRBV4-2 with TRBJ2-5; TRBD2 agrees at 7 bases. The junction had 11 bases not matched to a gene; V was cut back by 3 bases and J by 4 bases. Germline lookup yields CDR1 LGHNA and CDR2 YNFKEQ. The CDR3 has 16 amino acids. The CDR3 spells CASSHLGDSGLETQYF. The DNA for the CDR3 is TGTGCCAGCAGCCACCTGGGGGATAGCGGGTTAGAGACCCAGTACTTC.

The chain carries TRBV24-1 and TRBJ1-2; the D gene is possibly TRBD1 (5 bases). This CDR3 spans 13 amino acids. CDR1 is KGHDR and CDR2 is SFDVKD in the germline V gene. Trimming stripped 4 bases from V and 0 bases from J, with 5 bases between. The chain's CDR3 is CATSEGPNYGYTF. Written as DNA, the CDR3 is TGTGCCACCAGTGAGGGGCCTAACTATGGCTACACCTTC.

This sequence joins TRBV7-3 and TRBJ2-7; D call uncertain. The germline gives CDR1 SGHTA, CDR2 FQGTGA. V lost 1 base and J 4 bases, leaving 14 bases between the germline ends. The CDR3 covers 15 residues. CDR3 nucleotides: TGTGCCAGCAGCTTAATCCCGGAGCTGTCGTACGAGCAGTACTTC. Encoded protein: CASSLIPELSYEQYF.

This chain connects TRBV7-9 to TRBJ2-5; possibly TRBD2 for D (5 bases). Germline lookup yields CDR1 SEHNR and CDR2 FQNEAQ (reference sequence). Deletions cut 5 bases from V and 5 bases from J, with 21 bases between. This CDR3 region has 16 residues. CDR3 DNA: TGTGCCAGCAGCACTCGAGGGATGCAACGATGGGAGACCCAGTACTTC. Amino acids: CASSTRGMQRWETQYF.

V is TRBV7-2 and J is TRBJ1-1, with a weak D call TRBD1 (5 bases). Trimming shortened V by 3 bases and J by 10 bases, and 12 bases separated the two germline ends. The CDR3 consists of 12 residues. The germline gives CDR1 SGHTA, CDR2 FQGNSA. The CDR3 DNA reads as TGTGCCAGCAGCTTGGTCAGCGGGGGAGCTTTCTTT. It codes for CASSLVSGGAFF.

This clonotype has ten or more counts. The rearrangement joins TRBV20-1 to TRBJ1-3; no clear D. The CDR3 totals 12 residues. Germline V lookup: CDR1 DFQATT, CDR2 SNEGSKA (reference sequence). Trimming stripped 6 bases from V and 0 bases from J, with 6 bases between. CDR3 nucleotide sequence: TGCAGTGCCGGATACTCTGGAAACACCATATATTTT. This encodes CSAGYSGNTIYF.

J is TRBJ1-6 and V is TRBV15; tentatively, D is TRBD1 (5 bases). Looked up from germline, CDR1 is LNHNV and CDR2 is YYDKDF (reference sequence). This CDR3 comprises 17 residues. V was shortened by 3 bases and J by 6 bases, with 18 bases between the two germline ends. CDR3 region: CATSRKGRGQANSPLHF. As DNA, the CDR3 is TGTGCCACCAGCAGGAAGGGGAGAGGGCAAGCTAATTCACCCCTCCACTTT.

The rearrangement joins TRBV7-2 to TRBJ2-3, with D hard to call. Trimming took off 5 bases at V and 14 bases at J, with 17 bases between the two ends. Germline V gene sequence: CDR1 SGHTA, CDR2 FQGNSA. The CDR3 has 12 amino acids. The DNA of the CDR3 is TGTGCCAGCAGCGTCCTCGGGTTCAGGTGGTATTTT. This codes for CASSVLGFRWYF. Variable domain in full (rest from reference TRBV7-2 and TRBJ2-3): GAGVSQSPSNKVTEKGKDVELRCDPISGHTALYWYRQSLGQGLEFLIYFQGNSAPDKSGLPSDRFSAERTGGSVSTLTIQRTQQEDSAVYLCASSVLGFRWYFGPGTRLTVL.

The chain links TRBV7-7 to TRBJ2-2; 9 positions agree with TRBD1. With V trimmed by 5 bases and J by 7 bases, 8 bases remained unmatched. The germline V gene has CDR1 SSHAT and CDR2 FNYEAQ (reference sequence). The CDR3 loop spans 15 amino acids. The CDR3 nucleotides read TGTGCCAGCAGCAAACAGGGGGCTTCGAGCGGGGAGCTGTTTTTT. This translates into CASSKQGASSGELFF. Drawing the rest from reference TRBV7-7 and TRBJ2-2, the complete variable domain is GAGVSQSPRYKVTKRGQDVTLRCDPISSHATLYWYQQALGQGPEFLTYFNYEAQPDKSGLPSDRFSAERPEGSISTLTIQRTEQRDSAMYRCASSKQGASSGELFFGEGSRLTVL.

This sequence joins TRBV29-1 and TRBJ1-5; D is ambiguous. V dropped 0 bases and J dropped 3 bases, with 12 bases sitting between them. Germline V gene sequence: CDR1 SQVTM, CDR2 ANQGSEA. The CDR3 runs 15 residues. The CDR3 here is CSVEDSGLNNQPQHF. The CDR3 DNA follows: TGCAGCGTTGAAGACTCGGGGTTGAACAATCAGCCCCAGCATTTT. Filled out from reference TRBV29-1 and TRBJ1-5, the complete variable domain reads SAVISQKPSRDICQRGTSLTIQCQVDSQVTMMFWYRQQPGQSLTLIATANQGSEATYESGFVIDKFPISRPNLTFSTLTVSNMSPEDSSIYLCSVEDSGLNNQPQHFGDGTRLSIL.

This clonotype was seen at least ten times. The chain links TRBV10-3 to TRBJ2-1; TRBD2 might be the D (5 bases). The ends were cut back, 6 bases at V and 0 bases at J, with 12 bases in the middle. CDR3 length equals 15 residues. Germline V gives CDR1 ENHRY, CDR2 SYGVKD. In DNA form, the CDR3 reads TGTGCCATCAGCTTGGCGGGCAGCTCCTACAATGAGCAGTTCTTC. Its translation is CAISLAGSSYNEQFF.

This chain connects TRBV6-5 to TRBJ2-7, with TRBD1 identical over 11 bases. After removal of 5 bases from V and 5 bases from J, the junction contained 5 bases not matched to a gene. This CDR3 has 14 residues. Germline loops: CDR1 MNHEY, CDR2 SVGAGI. The CDR3 loop is CASSPWTGGHEQYF. In nucleotides, the CDR3 is TGTGCCAGCAGTCCCTGGACAGGGGGCCACGAGCAGTACTTC.